A single sample is the source of the 6 T cell receptor delta chains below, sequenced in a study of γδ T cells in repeated Plasmodium falciparum infection. Flow sorting of PBMC yielded separate Vgamma9/Vdelta2+ and Vdelta2-negative gammadelta T cell populations for bulk repertoire analysis. TCRdb reprocessed the multiplex PCR reads using CATT. The sample shows roughly 86,000 delta-chain clones, roughly 1.4% of them seen only once. Source material: gamma-delta T cells from blood. The receptors derive from a pool of human donors (malaria-infected and uninfected, not separated).

This clone has more than one count but fewer than ten. This DNA translates differently at residue 3 from the TCRdb protein, which is that of a much larger clone; a read error is likely, and the protein shown is the DNA's own translation. J is TRDJ1 and V is TRDV2; D remains unclear. The J gene was missing in TCRdb and was found by matching the end of the DNA to germline. Germline lookup yields CDR1 GEAIGNYY and CDR2 EKD. This CDR3 is 17 amino acids long. The DNA for the CDR3 is TGTGCCCGTGACACCGTTGGTGGGTCCATGTACACCGATAAACTCATCTTT. Translated, it gives CARDTVGGSMYTDKLIF.

Concerning this clone: The translation of this DNA and the TCRdb protein of a much larger clone differ at residue 5, probably owing to a read error; the protein shown here is translated from the DNA. The V call is TRDV2, the J call TRDJ1, with 7 nucleotides matching TRDD3. TCRdb offers no J gene call, so here the DNA was matched to germline to obtain one. CDR3 length equals 19 residues. The V gene end was trimmed by 2 bases and the J gene end by 3 bases; junction bases not matched to a gene: 20. CDR1 GEAIGNYY and CDR2 EKD come from the germline V gene. This chain's CDR3 is CACDILRGGHPFEPDKLIF. CDR3 DNA sequence: TGTGCCTGTGACATATTGCGTGGGGGACACCCTTTCGAGCCCGATAAACTCATCTTT.

This clone has a handful of counts. TCRdb's protein, taken from a much larger clone, differs from this DNA's translation at residue 8, likely owing to a read error; the protein displayed comes from the DNA. The chain joins TRDV3 to TRDJ1; possibly TRDD3 for D (6 bases). Trimming stripped 2 bases from V and 0 bases from J, with 19 bases between. Germline-derived CDR1 and CDR2 are TVYSNPD and GDNSRS (reference sequence). The CDR3 length is 16 residues. CDR3 loop: CAFYIMGAPYTDKLIF. The CDR3 nucleotides are TGTGCCTTTTACATAATGGGGGCTCCGTACACCGATAAACTCATCTTT.

In its sample, this clone was seen a few times. A read error is the likely source, as a far larger clone sits one nucleotide away. Additional DNA sequences in this sample encode the identical CDR3. V usage is TRDV1 and J usage is TRDJ1, with 7 nucleotides matching TRDD3. Germline CDR1 reads TSWWSYY; CDR2 reads QGS. The CDR3 spans 17 residues. In nucleotides, the CDR3 is TGCGCTCTTGGGGAACCGCCCTACGGGGGGATCCCAGATAAACTCATCTTT. Protein: CALGEPPYGGIPDKLIF.

This clone showed up many times. A single base separates this from a much larger clone, so it may be a read error. The sample contains more than one DNA sequence encoding this CDR3. V and J are TRDV2 and TRDJ1; 13 nucleotides match TRDD3. The J gene was missing in TCRdb and was found by matching the end of the DNA to germline. J was trimmed by 1 base and V by 0 bases; bases with no gene match: 16. The CDR3 has 21 residues. Germline V lookup: CDR1 GEAIGNYY, CDR2 EKD. The CDR3 is CACDTRTFQLLGDTRTDKLIF. The CDR3 nucleotides read TGTGCCTGTGACACCCGAACCTTCCAATTACTGGGGGATACGCGCACCGATAAACTCATCTTT.

As for this clone: This is likely an artifact of a read error, given a far larger clone one base away. Different DNA sequences within this sample yield the same CDR3. The gene calls are TRDV2 and TRDJ3, with TRDD3 matching 12 bases. TCRdb carries no J gene annotation; the J gene was assigned here by matching the DNA with germline. CDR3 length: 19 residues. Per the germline V gene, CDR1 is GEAIGNYY and CDR2 is EKD. CDR3 loop: CACDKVLGDTRWDTRQMFF. The CDR3 DNA follows: TGCGCCTGTGACAAAGTACTGGGGGATACACGCTGGGACACCCGACAGATGTTTTTC.